The 27 T cell receptor beta chains listed next were all sequenced from one sample in a study of response to subunit inactivated influenza vaccine. MiXCR was run by TCRdb on the RT-PCR reads, yielding one entry per CDR3 protein. The table has hundreds of thousands of distinct CDR3 sequences, less than 20% seen once. Here the sequenced sample was PBMCs from blood, taken about 12 days after vaccination. These TCRs come from a man aged 50 to 59 who received an inactivated influenza vaccine.

A few counts support this clonotype. The genes are TRBV6-2 or TRBV6-3 and TRBJ2-7, with D possibly being TRBD1 (6 bases). The V gene's germline CDR1 is MNHEY and CDR2 SVGEGT. The CDR3 consists of 16 residues. Trimming left V 6 bases short and J 0 bases short, with 18 bases between. The CDR3 loop is CASRPGDGQFSYEQYF. The CDR3 DNA reads TGTGCCAGCAGGCCAGGGGATGGACAGTTCTCCTACGAGCAGTACTTC.

This chain links TRBV4-3 with TRBJ2-7; 7 bases line up with TRBD2. The length of the CDR3 is 13 residues. Germline V CDR1 and CDR2: LGHNA, YSLEER. Losses at the gene ends were 4 bases for V and 3 bases for J; bases not matched to a gene: 3. The CDR3 DNA follows: TGCGCCAGCAGCCTCCGGGAGGACTACGAGCAGTACTTC. Translation: CASSLREDYEQYF.

The genes are TRBV2 and TRBJ1-2, with D perhaps TRBD1 (5 bases). The germline CDR1 and CDR2 sequences are SNHLY and FYNNEI. This CDR3 comprises 14 residues. V lost 6 bases, J lost 2 bases, and 13 bases lay in between. The CDR3 bases are TGTGCCAGCAGAGCAGGGCCCCGAAACTATGGCTACACCTTC. It translates to CASRAGPRNYGYTF.

V gene TRBV20-1 combines with J gene TRBJ2-3, with 13 bases that match TRBD2. V lost 6 bases and J lost 0; bases outside the gene matches: 3. The CDR3 length is 15 residues. Germline V gene lookup returns CDR1 DFQATT and CDR2 SNEGSKA (reference sequence). CDR3 DNA sequence: TGCAGTGCAATACTAGCGGGAGGGAGCACAGATACGCAGTATTTT. It yields the protein CSAILAGGSTDTQYF.

The CDR3 region has the DNA TGTGCCAGCAGCCCCCGAGGGGTGATGGGGTCCATGAACACTGAAGCTTTCTTT. It encodes CASSPRGVMGSMNTEAFF. The rearrangement uses TRBV4-2 and TRBJ1-1; tentatively, D is TRBD1 (5 bases). Trimming removed 4 bases at V and 0 bases at J, with 21 bases between. The CDR3 contains 18 residues. Germline loops: CDR1 LGHNA, CDR2 YNFKEQ.

The chain has TRBV6-9 and TRBJ2-1, with 9 bases fitting TRBD2. CDR3 length: 18 residues. Trimming at V came to 6 bases and at J to 6 bases, leaving 18 bases not matched to a gene. Germline V lookup: CDR1 MNHGY, CDR2 SVAAGI. DNA for the CDR3: TGTGCCAGCAGGCATAGCGGGGGCATAGGTCCCGTGTGCAATGAGCAGTTCTTC. The encoded protein is CASRHSGGIGPVCNEQFF.

The rearrangement uses TRBV20-1 and TRBJ2-3; TRBD1 is a possible D gene (6 bases). The CDR3 sequence is 15 residues long. Trimming removed 3 bases at V and 4 bases at J, with 17 bases between. CDR1 is DFQATT, CDR2 SNEGSKA, per germline (reference sequence). CDR3 sequence reads: CSASGTGYWADTQYF. The CDR3 region has the DNA TGCAGTGCTAGCGGAACAGGGTATTGGGCAGATACGCAGTATTTT.

This clonotype has a handful of counts. The chain has TRBV5-1 and TRBJ1-2, with D uncertain. Germline V gene sequence: CDR1 SGHRS, CDR2 YFSETQ. The CDR3 is 8 amino acids. Trimming took 6 bases from V and 8 from J, leaving 2 bases between them. CDR3 protein: CASNGYTF. Here the CDR3 DNA reads TGCGCCAGCAACGGCTACACCTTC.

This clonotype came up a few times. V usage is TRBV5-1 and J usage is TRBJ2-5, with 11 nucleotides matching TRBD2. The CDR3 runs 15 residues. V gave up 6 bases and J gave up 2 bases; unmatched junction bases: 6. CDR1 is SGHRS and CDR2 is YFSETQ in the germline V gene. The DNA for the CDR3 is TGCGCCAGCAACGCCGGGACTAGCGGACAAGAGACCCAGTACTTC. This codes for CASNAGTSGQETQYF. Looking up the rest from reference TRBV5-1 and TRBJ2-5 gives the full variable domain: KAGVTQTPRYLIKTRGQQVTLSCSPISGHRSVSWYQQTPGQGLQFLFEYFSETQRNKGNFPGRFSGRQFSNSRSEMNVSTLELGDSALYLCASNAGTSGQETQYFGPGTRLLVL.

The chain is built from TRBV18 and TRBJ2-7; 7 nucleotides align to TRBD1. V trimming: 3 bases; J trimming: 2 bases; junction bases outside the gene matches: 4. Germline-derived CDR1 and CDR2 are KGHSH and LQKENI. This CDR3 spans 14 amino acids. The CDR3 coding sequence is TGTGCCAGCTCACCCTTGACAGGGCCCTACGAGCAGTACTTC. Translation: CASSPLTGPYEQYF.

This clonotype was seen ten or more times. The chain links TRBV4-3 to TRBJ2-7; tentative D call: TRBD2 (6 bases). The CDR3 is 12 residues long. The germline gives CDR1 LGHNA, CDR2 YSLEER. The ends were cut back, 0 bases at V and 7 bases at J, with 7 bases in the middle. The CDR3 DNA sequence: TGCGCCAGCAGCCAAGAGGGAGGAGAGCAGTACTTC. Its translation is CASSQEGGEQYF.

This clonotype was detected many times. V gene TRBV7-9 combines with J gene TRBJ2-2; D call uncertain. The germline V gene has CDR1 SEHNR and CDR2 FQNEAQ (reference sequence). V dropped 5 bases and J dropped 5 bases, with 9 bases sitting between them. The length of the CDR3 is 13 residues. The CDR3 loop reads CASSLPATGELFF. In nucleotides, the CDR3 is TGTGCCAGCAGCCTGCCCGCTACCGGGGAGCTGTTTTTT.

The sample holds a few counts of this clonotype. V and J are TRBV6-2 or TRBV6-3 and TRBJ2-2; 9 positions agree with TRBD1. V dropped 5 bases and J dropped 6; count of bases not matched to a gene: 4. This CDR3 contains 14 residues. Germline values: CDR1 MNHEY, CDR2 SVGEGT. The CDR3 spells CASSKQGASGELFF. In nucleotides, the CDR3 is TGTGCCAGCAGTAAACAGGGGGCGTCCGGGGAGCTGTTTTTT.

This clonotype was counted only a few times. V and J are TRBV28 and TRBJ1-6, with D perhaps matching TRBD1 (6 bases). This CDR3 is built from 13 residues. The germline gives CDR1 MDHEN, CDR2 SYDVKM. Trimming took 10 bases from V and 8 from J, leaving 15 bases between them. The CDR3 sequence: CATSARGYSPLHF. CDR3 DNA sequence: TGTGCCACCAGCGCGAGGGGGTATTCACCCCTCCACTTT.

The chain joins TRBV27 to TRBJ2-2, with D unclear. The ends were cut back, 6 bases at V and 8 bases at J, with 7 bases in the middle. The germline CDR1 and CDR2 sequences are MNHEY and SMNVEV (reference sequence). This CDR3 contains 11 residues. The CDR3 sequence: CASSHLGELFF. CDR3 nucleotides: TGTGCCAGCAGCCATCTGGGGGAGCTGTTTTTT.

This clonotype was recorded many times. The V and J genes are TRBV18 and TRBJ2-3; weak D call: TRBD1 (5 bases). The V end was cut by 8 bases, the J end by 6 bases, with 12 bases between. There are 12 residues in the CDR3. Germline V lookup: CDR1 KGHSH, CDR2 LQKENI. CDR3 residues: CASSPGSDTQYF. Written as DNA, the CDR3 is TGTGCCAGCAGCCCAGGGTCTGATACGCAGTATTTT.

The rearrangement joins TRBV3-1 to TRBJ2-3; possible D gene TRBD2, 5 bases. The length of the CDR3 is 14 residues. V was shortened by 0 bases and J by 6 bases, with 10 bases between the two germline ends. The V gene's germline CDR1 is LGHDT and CDR2 YNNKEL (reference sequence). The CDR3 nucleotides are TGTGCCAGCAGCCAAGAGGCGACGGGGGATACGCAGTATTTT. Translation gives CASSQEATGDTQYF.

This clonotype was observed a few times. The chain uses TRBV15 and TRBJ1-1; 11 nucleotides align to TRBD1. The CDR3 is made up of 17 amino acids. Germline loops: CDR1 LNHNV, CDR2 YYDKDF (reference sequence). V shed 2 bases, J shed 0 bases, and the junction held 5 bases outside the gene matches. The CDR3 nucleotides read TGTGCCACCAGCAGACCGGACAGGGGGCCCATGAACACTGAAGCTTTCTTT. Translation: CATSRPDRGPMNTEAFF.

This clonotype was observed at least ten times. The V and J genes are TRBV15 and TRBJ2-1; maybe TRBD2 (6 bases). The CDR3 totals 17 residues. V lost 2 bases and J lost 6, with 20 bases in between. CDR1 is LNHNV, CDR2 YYDKDF, per germline (reference sequence). The CDR3 sequence: CATSRRDLVWGGNEQFF. CDR3 DNA sequence: TGTGCCACCAGCAGACGGGACCTAGTTTGGGGAGGCAATGAGCAGTTCTTC.

This clonotype was seen a handful of times. The chain carries TRBV6-5 and TRBJ1-4; D remains ambiguous. The germline V and J ends were trimmed by 0 bases and 7 bases, with 12 bases remaining between them. Per germline, CDR1 MNHEY and CDR2 SVGAGI. This CDR3 contains 15 residues. CDR3 DNA sequence: TGTGCCAGCAGTTACTCGGGTAGCCTTGGTGAAAAACTGTTTTTT. Its translation is CASSYSGSLGEKLFF.

This clonotype was seen more than once but under ten times. The chain employs TRBV10-2 and TRBJ1-4, with D unresolved. V was shortened by 0 bases and J by 7 bases, with 12 bases between the two germline ends. Germline values: CDR1 WSHSY, CDR2 SAAADI. This CDR3 has 15 amino acids. CDR3 sequence: CASSESGVEGEKLFF. The CDR3 DNA follows: TGCGCCAGCAGTGAGTCTGGGGTAGAAGGTGAAAAACTGTTTTTT.

The V gene is TRBV5-6, the J gene TRBJ2-3, with a weak D call TRBD2 (6 bases). The length of the CDR3 is 14 residues. Germline V gene lookup returns CDR1 SGHDT and CDR2 YYEEEE. Trimming left V 4 bases short and J 2 bases short, with 11 bases between. Here the CDR3 reads CASSVGTATDTQYF. The CDR3 DNA reads TGTGCCAGCAGCGTCGGGACTGCCACAGATACGCAGTATTTT.

Only a few counts were recorded for this clonotype. This chain joins TRBV5-1 and TRBJ1-2; a weak D match, TRBD1 (5 bases). This CDR3 region has 16 residues. With 0 bases removed from V and 4 bases from J, the gap between germline ends came to 16 bases. The germline gives CDR1 SGHRS, CDR2 YFSETQ. The CDR3 DNA reads as TGCGCCAGCAGCTTGGCCCCGGGACGAGAGAGCTATGGCTACACCTTC. This translates into CASSLAPGRESYGYTF.

This clonotype turned up a few times. This chain connects TRBV6-1 to TRBJ1-5, with D maybe TRBD1 (6 bases). V was shortened by 3 bases and J by 4 bases, with 7 bases between the two germline ends. This CDR3 has 13 residues. Per the germline V gene, CDR1 is MNHNS and CDR2 is SASEGT. This chain's CDR3 is CASSDTGNQPQHF. CDR3 nucleotide sequence: TGTGCCAGCAGTGACACAGGGAATCAGCCCCAGCATTTT.

The V gene is TRBV4-1, the J gene TRBJ2-2; the D is unclear. This CDR3 is 14 amino acids long. Trimming took off 0 bases at V and 2 bases at J, with 4 bases between the two ends. Germline-derived CDR1 and CDR2 are MGHRA and YSYEKL. Here the CDR3 DNA reads TGCGCCAGCAGCCAAGAACCTAACACCGGGGAGCTGTTTTTT. Translation gives CASSQEPNTGELFF.

In this sample, this clonotype turned up a few times. The chain carries TRBV9 and TRBJ2-5; unclear D gene. The length of the CDR3 is 13 residues. Germline V gene lookup returns CDR1 SGDLS and CDR2 YYNGEE. Trimming shortened V by 5 bases and J by 2 bases, and 10 bases separated the two germline ends. For the CDR3, the DNA is TGTGCCAGCAGTGTTGCCCTTCAAGAGACCCAGTACTTC. Its translation is CASSVALQETQYF.

The chain carries TRBV7-9 and TRBJ2-5; D tentatively fits TRBD1 or TRBD2 (5 bases each). Germline values: CDR1 SEHNR, CDR2 FQNEAQ (reference sequence). CDR3 length: 14 residues. Trimming stripped 11 bases from V and 1 base from J, with 17 bases between. The CDR3 DNA reads as TGTGCCGGGGGTGGAGCGAGACTCCAAGAGACCCAGTACTTC. This gives the protein CAGGGARLQETQYF.